These 25 T cell receptor beta chains share one sample of origin, sequenced in a study of T cell responses to AZD1222 COVID-19 vaccine. TCRdb's table, derived via immunoSEQ multiplex PCR, lists solely in-frame clones and lacks some. The data hold tens of thousands of clones, with roughly 85% observed a single time. The sample was peripheral blood, taken 28 days after the second AZD1222 dose. The source of these receptors is an adult who received the AZD1222 COVID-19 vaccine.

The chain recombines TRBV29-1 with TRBJ2-3, with D tentatively TRBD1 (5 bases). This CDR3 is built from 14 residues. V lost 5 bases and J lost 4, with 16 bases in between. In germline, CDR1 is SQVTM, CDR2 ANQGSEA. The CDR3 sequence is CSVLGRVDADTQYF. CDR3 nucleotides: TGCAGCGTTTTAGGCAGGGTGGACGCAGATACGCAGTATTTT.

The rearrangement links TRBV7-2 to TRBJ2-5, with 12 bases fitting TRBD2. There are 15 residues in the CDR3. The V and J ends lost 5 bases and 4 bases, in that order; junction bases with no gene match: 5. Looked up from germline, CDR1 is SGHTA and CDR2 is FQGNSA. CDR3 coding DNA: TGTGCCAGCAGCGGGGAACTAGCGGGAGGAGAGACCCAGTACTTC. Amino acids: CASSGELAGGETQYF.

The chain links TRBV5-4 to TRBJ2-1; D is undetermined. Germline assignment: CDR1 SGHNT and CDR2 YYREEE (reference sequence). V was pared by 3 bases and J by 8 bases, with 15 bases between. The CDR3 consists of 14 residues. CDR3 residues: CASSSGPQFYEQFF. CDR3 bases: TGTGCCAGCAGCTCCGGGCCCCAATTTTATGAGCAGTTCTTC.

V is TRBV19 and J is TRBJ1-5; 8 bases line up with TRBD1. The V segment lost 5 bases and the J segment 0 bases; nucleotides outside the gene matches: 6. CDR1 LNHDA and CDR2 SQIVND come from the germline V gene (reference sequence). The CDR3 is made up of 16 amino acids. In DNA, the CDR3 is TGTGCCAGTAGTCCCTGGACAGGGAATAGCAATCAGCCCCAGCATTTT. This encodes CASSPWTGNSNQPQHF.

This chain connects TRBV11-2 to TRBJ1-6, with D possibly matching TRBD1 (5 bases). With 3 bases removed from V and 7 bases from J, the gap between germline ends came to 19 bases. This CDR3 is built from 17 residues. Germline V lookup: CDR1 SGHAT, CDR2 FQNNGV. Here the CDR3 DNA reads TGTGCCAGCAGCTTTAGATCGCAGGGCAGGGAAAATTCACCCCTCCACTTT. It yields the protein CASSFRSQGRENSPLHF.

V usage is TRBV7-2 and J usage is TRBJ2-5; D possibly corresponds to TRBD1 (6 bases). Deletions cut 11 bases from V and 5 bases from J, with 18 bases between. Germline CDR1 and CDR2: SGHTA and FQGNSA. The CDR3 is 13 residues long. The CDR3 spells CASRAGVWETQYF. In nucleotides, the CDR3 is TGTGCCTCGAGGGCAGGGGTGTGGGAGACCCAGTACTTC.

V gene TRBV7-2 combines with J gene TRBJ2-1; no firm D call. The germline V gene has CDR1 SGHTA and CDR2 FQGNSA. The V end was cut by 3 bases, the J end by 6 bases, with 9 bases between. The CDR3 consists of 13 residues. For the CDR3, the DNA is TGTGCCAGCAGCTTGGTTCCCGGCAATGAGCAGTTCTTC. It yields the protein CASSLVPGNEQFF.

The chain links TRBV4-3 to TRBJ2-1; 14 nucleotides align to TRBD2. CDR3 length: 15 residues. The J segment lost 9 bases and the V segment lost 2 bases, leaving 3 bases of the junction unmatched. CDR1 and CDR2 (germline): LGHNA, YSLEER. The CDR3 protein is CASSQSGLAGVEQFF. Here the CDR3 DNA reads TGCGCCAGCAGCCAATCGGGACTAGCGGGAGTTGAGCAGTTCTTC.

This chain links TRBV7-3 with TRBJ1-1; tentatively, D is TRBD1 (5 bases). Germline CDR1 and CDR2: SGHTA and FQGTGA. Trimming left V 0 bases short and J 2 bases short, with 7 bases between. CDR3 size: 14 residues. In DNA form, the CDR3 reads TGTGCCAGCAGCTTAACGGGACTCAACACTGAAGCTTTCTTT. The encoded protein is CASSLTGLNTEAFF.

A single count supports this clone. This sequence joins TRBV19 and TRBJ1-1, with 9 bases matching TRBD1. Germline V gene data show CDR1 as LNHDA and CDR2 as SQIVND (reference sequence). After removal of 9 bases from V and 5 bases from J, the junction contained 7 bases not matched to a gene. The CDR3 consists of 13 residues. The CDR3, as DNA: TGTGCCAGCCTGAGACAGGGGGGGACTGAAGCTTTCTTT. This gives the protein CASLRQGGTEAFF.

The chain couples TRBV29-1 to TRBJ1-1; D remains unclear. Trimming cost V 6 bases and J 6 bases, with 8 bases left between them. CDR3 length: 10 residues. CDR1 SQVTM and CDR2 ANQGSEA come from the germline V gene. The CDR3 protein is CSVRSSEAFF. CDR3 DNA sequence: TGCAGCGTGCGCTCCTCTGAAGCTTTCTTT.

This clone was counted between two and nine times. This chain uses TRBV28 with TRBJ2-1; 13 nucleotides align to TRBD2. The CDR3 has 20 residues. With V trimmed by 6 bases and J by 4 bases, 18 bases remained unmatched. Germline assignment: CDR1 MDHEN and CDR2 SYDVKM. CDR3 sequence (DNA): TGTGCCAGCAGACCTACCGTAAGGACTAGCGGGAGCGAAACATACAATGAGCAGTTCTTC. Translated, it gives CASRPTVRTSGSETYNEQFF.

This clone showed up just once. The chain is built from TRBV3-1 (or the pseudogene TRBV3-2) and TRBJ1-4, with D unclear. V lost 4 bases and J 5 bases, leaving 5 bases between the germline ends. CDR1 LGHDT and CDR2 YNNKEL come from the germline V gene (reference sequence). The CDR3 spans 12 residues. CDR3 amino acids: CASSLRNEKLFF. CDR3 nucleotides: TGTGCCAGCAGCCTAAGGAATGAAAAACTGTTTTTT.

The rearrangement links TRBV30 to TRBJ1-1; D ambiguous. The CDR3 contains 14 residues. Germline V gene data show CDR1 as GTSNPN and CDR2 as SVGIG (reference sequence). V was clipped by 0 bases and J by 0 bases, with 8 bases between them. The CDR3: CAWSVNSLNTEAFF. For the CDR3, the DNA is TGTGCCTGGAGTGTAAACAGCTTGAACACTGAAGCTTTCTTT.

The rearrangement links TRBV18 to TRBJ1-2; 7 positions match TRBD1. V trimming: 4 bases; J trimming: 2 bases; junction bases outside the gene matches: 4. CDR3 length equals 14 residues. Germline V gene data show CDR1 as KGHSH and CDR2 as LQKENI. In nucleotides, the CDR3 is TGTGCCAGCTCACGGGACAGTCTGAACTATGGCTACACCTTC. Protein sequence: CASSRDSLNYGYTF.

In DNA form, the CDR3 reads TGTGCCACCAGTGACCCGACTAGCGGGGGGGATCAAGAGACCCAGTACTTC. Amino acid sequence: CATSDPTSGGDQETQYF. The chain couples TRBV24-1 to TRBJ2-5, with TRBD2 matching 14 bases. The CDR3 has 17 residues. The V segment lost 4 bases and the J segment 2 bases; nucleotides outside the gene matches: 5. Germline loops: CDR1 KGHDR, CDR2 SFDVKD.

This chain connects TRBV5-8 to TRBJ2-1; TRBD1 matches 9 bases. Per germline, CDR1 SGHTS and CDR2 YDEGEE. Trimming took 4 bases from V and 3 from J; bases not matched to a gene: 5. The CDR3 sequence is 15 residues long. The CDR3 spells CASSEGTGNYNEQFF. The CDR3, as DNA: TGTGCCAGCAGCGAGGGGACAGGGAACTACAATGAGCAGTTCTTC.

This clone was detected only once. This chain connects TRBV30 to TRBJ2-7, with a possible D match to TRBD2 (5 bases). CDR1 is GTSNPN and CDR2 is SVGIG in the germline V gene (reference sequence). The CDR3 length is 15 residues. V lost 3 bases and J lost 3, with 18 bases in between. The CDR3 coding sequence is TGTGCCTGGAGACCCCGCCTGGCGGGTGGCTACGAGCAGTACTTC. Translated: CAWRPRLAGGYEQYF.

The V and J genes are TRBV29-1 and TRBJ1-1, with D tentatively TRBD1 (5 bases). The CDR3 spans 15 residues. V lost 2 bases to trimming and J lost 4 bases, with 17 bases between them. Per germline, CDR1 SQVTM and CDR2 ANQGSEA. The CDR3 loop is CSVESIQSGRTEAFF. DNA of the CDR3: TGCAGCGTTGAAAGCATTCAGTCGGGGCGCACTGAAGCTTTCTTT.

This chain connects TRBV28 to TRBJ1-2; D ambiguous. V gave up 5 bases and J gave up 3 bases, with 10 bases separating them. Per germline, CDR1 MDHEN and CDR2 SYDVKM. CDR3 size: 13 residues. The CDR3 spells CASSRELDYGYTF. Written as DNA, the CDR3 is TGTGCCAGCAGTAGGGAACTTGACTATGGCTACACCTTC.

The chain is built from TRBV6-5 and TRBJ1-6, with TRBD1 identical over 8 bases. The CDR3 totals 15 residues. Germline V gives CDR1 MNHEY, CDR2 SVGAGI. V lost 5 bases, J lost 7 bases, and 7 bases stayed unmatched. CDR3 residues: CASSPIQGGNSPLHF. In nucleotides, the CDR3 is TGTGCCAGCAGTCCGATACAGGGGGGCAATTCACCCCTCCACTTT.

The genes are TRBV18 and TRBJ2-3; D is perhaps TRBD2 (5 bases). V was trimmed by 0 bases and J by 8 bases, leaving 9 bases between them. This CDR3 spans 13 amino acids. Germline-derived CDR1 and CDR2 are KGHSH and LQKENI. The CDR3 spells CASSPPIAPTQYF. The CDR3 DNA follows: TGTGCCAGCTCACCACCGATAGCGCCTACGCAGTATTTT. Together with reference TRBV18 and TRBJ2-3, the CDR3 gives the full variable domain: NAGVMQNPRHLVRRRGQEARLRCSPMKGHSHVYWYRQLPEEGLKFMVYLQKENIIDESGMPKERFSAEFPKEGPSILRIQQVVRGDSAAYFCASSPPIAPTQYFGPGTRLTVL.

The chain carries TRBV19 and TRBJ2-5; tentatively, D is TRBD1 (6 bases). V was pared by 4 bases and J by 2 bases, with 14 bases between. The CDR3 extends over 15 amino acids. Germline assignment: CDR1 LNHDA and CDR2 SQIVND (reference sequence). Here the CDR3 DNA reads TGTGCCAGTAGTACCCGACAGGTGGGGCAAGAGACCCAGTACTTC. This gives the protein CASSTRQVGQETQYF.

This clone was counted between two and nine times. The J gene is TRBJ1-5, the V gene TRBV7-2, with a possible D match to TRBD1 (5 bases). The CDR3 is made up of 16 amino acids. Germline V CDR1 and CDR2: SGHTA, FQGNSA. V lost 5 bases, J lost 9 bases, and 23 bases lay in between. CDR3: CASSKAQVPYGWPQHF. The CDR3 nucleotides are TGTGCCAGCAGCAAAGCACAGGTGCCCTACGGTTGGCCCCAGCATTTT.

The chain employs TRBV7-2 and TRBJ1-3, with D unresolved. CDR3 length: 14 residues. V lost 4 bases, J lost 0 bases, and 7 bases lay in between. The germline CDR1 and CDR2 sequences are SGHTA and FQGNSA. In DNA form, the CDR3 reads TGTGCCAGCAGCTGGGCCTCCTCTGGAAACACCATATATTTT. Its protein is CASSWASSGNTIYF.